This T cell receptor beta chain appears in the sequencing data of a study of blood T cell repertoires in COVID-19. Overall study context: The United States, Italy and Spain supplied acute and convalescent COVID-19 samples. PBMCs, B-cell-depleted T cells, or T cells were the source of the cDNA or gDNA that made up the material.

In this sample, this clone turned up a few times. Per the original data handling: Amplification of reference gene primers was used by the study to estimate nucleated cell counts. Measured with immunoSEQ multiplex PCR; TCRdb has only the in-frame clones, and not every one. The V and J calls and the clone size are those of that table, but D and trimming were determined from the DNA. The table shows tens of thousands of clones, with around three quarters occurring only once. The V gene's germline CDR1 is SGHRS and CDR2 YFSETQ. V was shortened by 5 bases and J by 8 bases, with 22 bases between the two germline ends. The CDR3 loop spans 15 amino acids.

This receptor was taken from a woman of 80 years or more with acute or convalescent COVID-19. Sequences were obtained from peripheral blood. The rearrangement joins TRBV5-1 to TRBJ1-2; D is unresolved. As DNA, the CDR3 is TGCGCCAGCAGAACGGAACTCGAGGCGCCGGAGGGCTACACCTTC. It encodes CASRTELEAPEGYTF. Based on the CDR3 plus reference TRBV5-1 and TRBJ1-2, the full variable domain is KAGVTQTPRYLIKTRGQQVTLSCSPISGHRSVSWYQQTPGQGLQFLFEYFSETQRNKGNFPGRFSGRQFSNSRSEMNVSTLELGDSALYLCASRTELEAPEGYTFGSGTRLTVV.